The entry below gives a single TCR beta chain sequence along with its context. Its antigen is not identified. This entry belongs to a study of OX40 agonist ivuxolimab in advanced cancers. Assay used: immunoSEQ multiplex PCR; TCRdb lists only in-frame clones, some missing. The repertoire consists of tens of thousands of clones, with 81% occurring once and the leading ten covering approximately 5.8%. Study findings and constraints: Among T cells, CD8+ cells averaged more expanded clones than CD4+ cells. The CD4+ and CD8+ T cells in the blood had expanded clonally by week 6 at 0.1 to 3.0 mg/kg.

The clonotype was recovered from an adult with an advanced solid tumor such as melanoma, head and neck, liver or kidney cancer. The starting material was CD4+ or CD8+ T cells sorted from blood, obtained in a trial of the OX40 agonist ivuxolimab.

Here the CDR3 DNA reads TGTGCCAGCAGTGATTTAGGGGGAAGTAGTCAGCCCCAGCATTTT. This codes for CASSDLGGSSQPQHF. The rearrangement uses TRBV2 and TRBJ1-5; tentative D call: TRBD1 (6 bases). Germline V gene sequence: CDR1 SNHLY, CDR2 FYNNEI. The V gene lost 3 bases and the J gene lost 6 bases, with 15 bases spanning the gap. CDR3 length: 15 residues. Full variable domain (rest looked up from reference TRBV2 and TRBJ1-5): EPEVTQTPSHQVTQMGQEVILRCVPISNHLYFYWYRQILGQKVEFLVSFYNNEISEKSEIFDDQFSVERPDGSNFTLKIRSTKLEDSAMYFCASSDLGGSSQPQHFGDGTRLSIL.